This T cell receptor (beta chain) was captured in a study of blood T cell repertoires in COVID-19. Study details: COVID-19 samples collected from the United States, Italy and Spain covered acute and convalescent phases.

The table came from immunoSEQ multiplex PCR; TCRdb's copy has only in-frame clones and leaves some out. The data show 150,000 to 200,000 clones, with approximately 95% seen just once and less than 2% held by the top ten. The V gene lost 5 bases and the J gene lost 4 bases, with 6 bases spanning the gap. There are 13 residues in the CDR3. The V gene's germline CDR1 is MRHNA and CDR2 SNTAGT. Sequenced input: peripheral blood. The chain employs TRBV6-4 and TRBJ1-6; D uncertain. This sequence was found in a woman aged 60 to 75 with COVID-19, enrolled during active disease. CDR3 sequence reads: CASSRGYNSPLHF. CDR3 sequence (DNA): TGTGCCAGCAGTCGGGGATATAATTCACCCCTCCACTTT.